Sequencing of this TCR beta chain was carried out in a study of shared clonotypes between healthy human individuals. Whole-study results and caveats: Large depth notwithstanding, sorted-subset sequencing proved incomplete by rarefaction. Naive CD4 clonotypes overlapped across a handful of donors at approximately 5.3%.

This clone is a singleton in its sample. The antigen remains unidentified. Researchers ran the assay at a deep level. Profiling relied on immunoSEQ multiplex PCR, and the TCRdb table lists in-frame clones only, not all of them. This table holds hundreds of thousands of clones, roughly 97% found once. CDR3 length: 18 residues. Trimming took off 0 bases at V and 3 bases at J, with 21 bases between the two ends. Germline-derived CDR1 and CDR2 are SEHNR and FQNEAQ (reference sequence). What was sequenced was naive CD4+ T cells sorted from blood. Subset defined: CD45RA+ positively selected. The source of this sequence is a woman aged 30 to 39 in good health. The chain is built from TRBV7-9 and TRBJ2-7; maybe TRBD2 (5 bases). CDR3 amino acids: CASSLAINPLARSYEQYF. The CDR3, as DNA: TGTGCCAGCAGCTTAGCGATCAATCCGCTAGCTCGGAGCTACGAGCAGTACTTC.